This TCR beta chain appears in the sequencing data of a study of CD8 T cells in ankylosing spondylitis. CDR3 length: 17 amino acids. Germline assignment: CDR1 LGHDT and CDR2 YNNKEL (reference sequence). Trimming removed 3 bases from V and 2 bases from J, with 17 bases in between. A word on this clonotype: Its antigen is as yet unknown.

The study's findings and limits: Several of the motif variants were reported before in synovial fluid and blood from reactive arthritis. Characteristic of ankylosing spondylitis blood, it appeared, was a TCR beta motif comprising about eight highly homologous variants. Reportedly, disease-linked clones are significantly enriched in ankylosing spondylitis patients' matched synovial fluid. A CD8+ phenotype characterized the disease-linked clones, which were relatively rare in peripheral blood.

For TCR beta, libraries came from quantitative 5'-RACE with molecular barcodes. TCRdb independently ran MiXCR on the 5' RACE reads; one entry per CDR3 protein. The table lists 750,000 to 850,000 distinct CDR3 sequences, about 12% of them singletons, with 0.51% in the top ten. This chain joins TRBV3-1 and TRBJ2-1; D tentatively reads TRBD1 or TRBD2 (7 bases each). The sample comprised blood, either unsorted or a sorted T cell fraction (not recorded which). The receptor comes from a male donor with ankylosing spondylitis. CDR3 sequence reads: CASSHSRGGVTYNEQFF. The DNA of the CDR3 is TGTGCCAGCAGCCATTCCAGGGGGGGAGTCACCTACAATGAGCAGTTCTTC.